Given below is one T cell receptor beta chain in context. This specimen comes from a study of identical twins. Germline CDR1 reads MNHNS; CDR2 reads SASEGT. This CDR3 has 15 amino acids. After removal of 5 bases from V and 3 bases from J, the junction contained 4 bases not matched to a gene. TCRdb itself ran the 5' RACE reads through MiXCR, one entry per CDR3 protein. The data contain some 500,000 distinct CDR3 sequences, roughly an eighth of them singletons. In addition, the sample was reused for a study of yellow fever vaccine responses in identical twins.

The chain combines TRBV6-1 with TRBJ2-1, with 10 bases matching TRBD2. The sample was CD4+ T cells sorted from blood. The origin of this receptor is a woman aged 18-29 years in good health. CDR3 protein: CASSPERGGYNEQFF. The CDR3 DNA reads TGTGCCAGCAGTCCCGAGCGGGGGGGCTACAATGAGCAGTTCTTC.